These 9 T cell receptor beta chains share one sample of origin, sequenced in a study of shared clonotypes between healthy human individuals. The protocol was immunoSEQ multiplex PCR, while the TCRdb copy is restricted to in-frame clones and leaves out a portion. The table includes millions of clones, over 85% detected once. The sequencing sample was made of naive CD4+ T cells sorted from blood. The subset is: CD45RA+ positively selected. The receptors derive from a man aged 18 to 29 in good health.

The CDR3 is CASRGQGNNSPLHF. In DNA form, the CDR3 reads TGCGCCAGCAGAGGACAGGGAAATAATTCACCCCTCCACTTT. This chain links TRBV10-2 with TRBJ1-6; the match to TRBD1 covers 8 bases. The ends lost 6 bases at V and 5 bases at J; junction bases unmatched: 3. This CDR3 spans 14 amino acids. CDR1 is WSHSY, CDR2 SAAADI, per germline.

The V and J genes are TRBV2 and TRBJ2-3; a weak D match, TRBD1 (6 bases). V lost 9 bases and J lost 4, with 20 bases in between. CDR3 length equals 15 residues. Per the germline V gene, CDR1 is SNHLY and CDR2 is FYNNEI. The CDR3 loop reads CASKANTGIADTQYF. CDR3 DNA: TGTGCCAGTAAGGCCAACACAGGGATTGCAGATACGCAGTATTTT.

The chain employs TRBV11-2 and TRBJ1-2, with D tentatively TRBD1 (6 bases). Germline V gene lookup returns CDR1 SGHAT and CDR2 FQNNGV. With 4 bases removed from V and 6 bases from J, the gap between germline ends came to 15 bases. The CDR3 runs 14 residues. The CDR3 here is CASSYQGSFDGYTF. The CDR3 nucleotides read TGTGCCAGCAGCTATCAGGGGAGTTTTGATGGCTACACCTTC.

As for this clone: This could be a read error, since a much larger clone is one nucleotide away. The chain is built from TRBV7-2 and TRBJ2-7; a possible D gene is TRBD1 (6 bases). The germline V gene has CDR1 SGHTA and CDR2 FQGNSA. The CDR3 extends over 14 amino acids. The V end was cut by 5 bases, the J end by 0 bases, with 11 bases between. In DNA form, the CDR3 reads TGTGCCAGCAGCGGCAGGGGAAGCTCCTACGAGCAGTACTTC. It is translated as CASSGRGSSYEQYF.

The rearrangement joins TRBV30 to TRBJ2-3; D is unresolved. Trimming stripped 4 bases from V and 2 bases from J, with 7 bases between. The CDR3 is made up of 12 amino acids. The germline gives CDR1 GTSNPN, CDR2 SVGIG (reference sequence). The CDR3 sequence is CAWKVFTDTQYF. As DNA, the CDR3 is TGTGCCTGGAAGGTCTTCACAGATACGCAGTATTTT. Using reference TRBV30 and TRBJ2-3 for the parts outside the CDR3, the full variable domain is SQTIHQWPATLVQPVGSPLSLECTVEGTSNPNLYWYRQAAGRGLQLLFYSVGIGQISSEVPQNLSASRPQDRQFILSSKKLLLSDSGFYLCAWKVFTDTQYFGPGTRLTVL.

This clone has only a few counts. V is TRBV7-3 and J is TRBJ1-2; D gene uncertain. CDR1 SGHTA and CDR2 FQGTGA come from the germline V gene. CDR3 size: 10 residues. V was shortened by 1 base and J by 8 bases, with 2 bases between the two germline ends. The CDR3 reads CASSLRGYTF. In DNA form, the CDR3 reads TGTGCCAGCAGCTTAAGAGGCTACACCTTC.

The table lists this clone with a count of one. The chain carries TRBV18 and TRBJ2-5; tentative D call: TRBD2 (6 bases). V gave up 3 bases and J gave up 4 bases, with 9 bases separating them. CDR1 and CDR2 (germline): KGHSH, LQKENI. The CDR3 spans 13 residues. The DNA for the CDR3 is TGTGCCAGCTCACCGACTAGTGTAGAGACCCAGTACTTC. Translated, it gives CASSPTSVETQYF.

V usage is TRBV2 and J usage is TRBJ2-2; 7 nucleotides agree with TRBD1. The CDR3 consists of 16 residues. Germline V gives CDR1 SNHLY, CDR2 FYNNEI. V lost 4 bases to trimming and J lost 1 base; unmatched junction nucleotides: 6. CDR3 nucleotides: TGTGCCAGCAGTGCGACAGGGTCAGGGAACACCGGGGAGCTGTTTTTT. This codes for CASSATGSGNTGELFF.

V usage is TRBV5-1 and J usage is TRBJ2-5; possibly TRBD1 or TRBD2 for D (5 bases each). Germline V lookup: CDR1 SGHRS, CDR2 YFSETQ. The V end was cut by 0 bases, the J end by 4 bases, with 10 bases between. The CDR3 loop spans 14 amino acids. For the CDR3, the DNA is TGCGCCAGCAGCTTGGAGGGGACCCCAGAGACCCAGTACTTC. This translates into CASSLEGTPETQYF.